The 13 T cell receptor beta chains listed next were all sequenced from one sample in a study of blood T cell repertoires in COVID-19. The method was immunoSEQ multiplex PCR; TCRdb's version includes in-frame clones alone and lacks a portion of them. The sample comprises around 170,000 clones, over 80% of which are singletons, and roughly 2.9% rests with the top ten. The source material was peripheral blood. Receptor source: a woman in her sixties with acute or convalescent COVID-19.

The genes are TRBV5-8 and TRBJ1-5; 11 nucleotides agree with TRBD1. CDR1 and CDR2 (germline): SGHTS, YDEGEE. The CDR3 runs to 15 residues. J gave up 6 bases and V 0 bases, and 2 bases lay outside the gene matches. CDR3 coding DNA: TGTGCCAGCAGCTTGGGGACAGGGGGCGGTCAGCCCCAGCATTTT. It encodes CASSLGTGGGQPQHF.

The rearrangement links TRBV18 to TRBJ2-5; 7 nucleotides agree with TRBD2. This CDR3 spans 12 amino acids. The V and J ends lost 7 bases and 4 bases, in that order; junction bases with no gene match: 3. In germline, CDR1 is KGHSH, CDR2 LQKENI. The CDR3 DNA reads TGTGCCAGCTTGACGGGGGGAGAGACCCAGTACTTC. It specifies CASLTGGETQYF.

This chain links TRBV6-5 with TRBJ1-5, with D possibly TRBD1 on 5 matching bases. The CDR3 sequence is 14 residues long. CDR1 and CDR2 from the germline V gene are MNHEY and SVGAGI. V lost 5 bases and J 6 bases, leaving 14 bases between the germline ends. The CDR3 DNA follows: TGTGCCAGCAGTCCTGGGGGGGGAGGTCAGCCCCAGCATTTT. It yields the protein CASSPGGGGQPQHF.

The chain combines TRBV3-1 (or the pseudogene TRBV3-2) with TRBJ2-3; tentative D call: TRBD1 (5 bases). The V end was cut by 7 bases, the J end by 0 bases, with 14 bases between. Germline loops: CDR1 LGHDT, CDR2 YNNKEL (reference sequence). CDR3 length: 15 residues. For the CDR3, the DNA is TGTGCCAGCATCGGAGACAGCCCTAGCACAGATACGCAGTATTTT. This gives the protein CASIGDSPSTDTQYF.

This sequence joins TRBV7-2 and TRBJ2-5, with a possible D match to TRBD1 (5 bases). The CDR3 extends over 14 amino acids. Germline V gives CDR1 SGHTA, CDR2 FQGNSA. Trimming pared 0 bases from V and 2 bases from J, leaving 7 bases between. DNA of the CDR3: TGTGCCAGCAGCTTAGCGGGGCTGCAAGAGACCCAGTACTTC. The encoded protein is CASSLAGLQETQYF.

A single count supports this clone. Written as DNA, the CDR3 is TGTGCCAGCAGCTTCTACTTCGGGGGCACAGATACGCAGTATTTT. Translation gives CASSFYFGGTDTQYF. The chain combines TRBV7-2 with TRBJ2-3; weak D call: TRBD2 (5 bases). The CDR3 sequence is 15 residues long. CDR1 SGHTA and CDR2 FQGNSA come from the germline V gene. V lost 3 bases and J lost 1, with 11 bases in between.

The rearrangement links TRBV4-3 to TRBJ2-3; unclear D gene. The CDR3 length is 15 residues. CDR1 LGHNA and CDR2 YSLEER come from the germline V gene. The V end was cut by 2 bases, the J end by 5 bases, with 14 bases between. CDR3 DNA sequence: TGCGCCAGCAGCCAATACGACCGAAGCGAAGATACGCAGTATTTT. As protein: CASSQYDRSEDTQYF.

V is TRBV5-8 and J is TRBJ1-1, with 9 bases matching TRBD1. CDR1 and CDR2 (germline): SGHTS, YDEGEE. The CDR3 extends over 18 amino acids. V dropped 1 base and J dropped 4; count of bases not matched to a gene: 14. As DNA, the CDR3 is TGTGCCAGCAGCTTGAGGGTGATTCCACAGGGGGCGACCACTGAAGCTTTCTTT. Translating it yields CASSLRVIPQGATTEAFF.

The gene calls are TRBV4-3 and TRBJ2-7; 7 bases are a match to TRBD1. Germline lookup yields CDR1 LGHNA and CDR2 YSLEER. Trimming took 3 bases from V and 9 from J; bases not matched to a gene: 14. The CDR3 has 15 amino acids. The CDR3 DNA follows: TGCGCCAGCAGCCAGGCTACCGGGACAGCCCGAGGGCAGTACTTC. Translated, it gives CASSQATGTARGQYF.

The CDR3 reads CASSLEQGSYEQYF. Written as DNA, the CDR3 is TGTGCCAGCAGTTTGGAACAGGGAAGTTACGAGCAGTACTTC. The V gene is TRBV28, the J gene TRBJ2-7; TRBD1 might be the D (6 bases). V dropped 3 bases and J dropped 4 bases, with 13 bases sitting between them. The CDR3 has 14 amino acids. Germline V CDR1 and CDR2: MDHEN, SYDVKM.

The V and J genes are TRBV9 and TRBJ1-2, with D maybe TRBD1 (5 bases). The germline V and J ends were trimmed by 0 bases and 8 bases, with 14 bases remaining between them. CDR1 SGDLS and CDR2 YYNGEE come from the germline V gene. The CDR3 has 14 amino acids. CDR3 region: CASSVVAGGGGYTF. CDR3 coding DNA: TGTGCCAGCAGCGTAGTTGCCGGGGGTGGAGGCTACACCTTC.

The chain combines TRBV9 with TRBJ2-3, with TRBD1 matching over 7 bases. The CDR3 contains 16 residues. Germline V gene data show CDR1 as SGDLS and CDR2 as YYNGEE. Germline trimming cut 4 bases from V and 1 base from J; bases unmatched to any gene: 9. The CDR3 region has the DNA TGTGCCAGCAGCTCGGACGGACAGGCGCGCACAGATACGCAGTATTTT. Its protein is CASSSDGQARTDTQYF.

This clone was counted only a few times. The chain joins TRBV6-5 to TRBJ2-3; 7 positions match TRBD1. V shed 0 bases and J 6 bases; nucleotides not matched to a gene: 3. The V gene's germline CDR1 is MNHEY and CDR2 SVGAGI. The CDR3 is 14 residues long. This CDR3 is CASSYSTGADTQYF. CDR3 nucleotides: TGTGCCAGCAGTTACTCTACAGGGGCCGATACGCAGTATTTT.